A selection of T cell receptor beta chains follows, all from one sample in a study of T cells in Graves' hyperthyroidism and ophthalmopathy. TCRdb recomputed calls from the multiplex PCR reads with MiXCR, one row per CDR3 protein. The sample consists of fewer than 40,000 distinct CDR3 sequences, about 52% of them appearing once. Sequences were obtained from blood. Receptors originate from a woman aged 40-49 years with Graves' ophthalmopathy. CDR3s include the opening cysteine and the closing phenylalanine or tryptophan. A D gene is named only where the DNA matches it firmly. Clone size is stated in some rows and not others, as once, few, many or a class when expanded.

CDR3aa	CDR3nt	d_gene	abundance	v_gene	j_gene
CATSGGYGYTF	TGTGCCACCTCAGGGGGCTATGGCTACACCTTC	TRBD1	once	TRBV24-1	TRBJ1-2
CASSLYRGVNTEAFF	TGTGCCAGCAGCTTGTACAGAGGGGTTAACACTGAAGCTTTCTTT	.	many	TRBV5-6	TRBJ1-1
CSVEVTGNTF	TGCAGCGTTGAAGTTACAGGAAACACCTTC	.	.	TRBV29-1	TRBJ1-2
CASSPGSPYEQYF	TGTGCCAGCAGCCCCGGGAGTCCCTACGAGCAGTACTTC	.	.	TRBV9	TRBJ2-7
CSAGGGALTGELFF	TGCAGTGCGGGGGGGGGGGCCCTAACCGGGGAGCTGTTTTTT	.	many	TRBV20-1	TRBJ2-2
CASSRAGVAYEQYF	TGCGCCAGCAGCCGGGCAGGGGTCGCCTACGAGCAGTACTTC	.	.	TRBV5-1	TRBJ2-7
CASSLKVTGVPGLCSGANVLTF	TGTGCCAGCAGCTTGAAGGTGACGGGAGTCCCCGGGCTGTGCTCTGGGGCCAACGTCCTGACTTTC	.	once	TRBV11-3	TRBJ2-6
CSVALAGGWEQYF	TGCAGCGTTGCGCTAGCGGGAGGGTGGGAGCAGTACTTC	TRBD2	.	TRBV29-1	TRBJ2-7
CSARDGGAGYTF	TGCAGTGCTAGAGATGGGGGCGCAGGCTACACCTTC	.	.	TRBV20-1	TRBJ1-2
CASSLGGGALDTQYF	TGTGCCAGCAGCTTGGGCGGGGGGGCGTTGGATACGCAGTATTTT	TRBD2	.	TRBV7-2	TRBJ2-3
CASSVGQGNRAEQYF	TGTGCCAGCAGCGTCGGACAGGGAAACAGGGCCGAGCAGTACTTC	TRBD1	medium-sized	TRBV7-6	TRBJ2-7
CASSHWTENTEAIF	TGTGCCAGTAGCCACTGGACGGAGAACACTGAAGCTATCTTT	.	.	TRBV5-1	TRBJ1-1
CASSARDRVFEKLFF	TGTGCCAGCAGCGCCAGGGACAGGGTCTTCGAAAAACTGTTTTTT	TRBD1	.	TRBV9	TRBJ1-4
CASSFLPGQGTEAFF	TGTGCCAGCAGCTTTCTACCGGGACAGGGGACTGAAGCTTTCTTT	TRBD1	.	TRBV7-9	TRBJ1-1
CASSLAGSQLSNQPQHF	TGTGCCAGCAGCTTAGCCGGGAGTCAGCTTAGCAATCAGCCCCAGCATTTT	.	.	TRBV7-6	TRBJ1-5
CASSLAVETHGPNEKLFF	TGTGCCAGCAGCTTAGCGGTGGAGACCCACGGGCCTAATGAAAAACTGTTTTTT	.	many	TRBV7-2	TRBJ1-4
CASSHPGQGALGGYTF	TGTGCCAGCAGCCACCCGGGACAGGGGGCCCTTGGTGGCTACACCTTC	TRBD1	many	TRBV4-2	TRBJ1-2
CASSLSGKTSQETQYF	TGTGCCAGCAGTTTATCGGGAAAGACTAGCCAAGAGACCCAGTACTTC	.	.	TRBV28	TRBJ2-5
CAGSRAGGGETQYF	TGTGCCGGCAGCCGAGCGGGGGGAGGAGAGACCCAGTACTTC	TRBD2	once	TRBV11-2	TRBJ2-5
CSASGGEINEQFF	TGCAGTGCCAGCGGGGGGGAAATCAATGAGCAGTTCTTC	TRBD2	many	TRBV20-1	TRBJ2-1
CASSLGQGLEQFF	TGTGCCAGCAGTTTAGGACAGGGGTTGGAGCAGTTCTTC	TRBD1	many	TRBV12-3/TRBV12-4	TRBJ2-1
CVSSPRGMNTEAFF	TGTGTCAGCAGCCCGCGAGGAATGAACACTGAAGCTTTCTTT	.	.	TRBV7-9	TRBJ1-1
CASSVDGSRSSPLHF	TGTGCCAGCAGCGTAGATGGTTCCAGGTCTTCACCCCTCCACTTT	.	medium-sized	TRBV9	TRBJ1-6
CATSDLTGTETQYF	TGTGCCACCAGTGATTTGACCGGGACCGAGACCCAGTACTTC	.	.	TRBV24-1	TRBJ2-5